These 32 T cell receptor beta chains came from one sample sequenced in a study of blood T cell repertoires in COVID-19. The method was immunoSEQ multiplex PCR; TCRdb's version includes in-frame clones alone and lacks a portion of them. The sample includes some 90,000 clones, 65% to 90% of them seen just once. The sequencing input was peripheral blood. All receptors come from an older man with active or convalescent COVID-19.

The V gene is TRBV5-4, the J gene TRBJ2-1; 9 positions agree with TRBD1. J lost 5 bases, V lost 2 bases, and 5 bases had no gene match. The CDR3 is made up of 15 amino acids. The germline V gene encodes CDR1 SGHNT and CDR2 YYREEE (reference sequence). CDR3 protein: CASSFTGGVHNEQFF. DNA for the CDR3: TGTGCCAGCAGCTTTACAGGGGGCGTCCACAATGAGCAGTTCTTC. Drawing the rest from reference TRBV5-4 and TRBJ2-1, the complete variable domain is ETGVTQSPTHLIKTRGQQVTLRCSSQSGHNTVSWYQQALGQGPQFIFQYYREEENGRGNFPPRFSGLQFPNYSSELNVNALELDDSALYLCASSFTGGVHNEQFFGPGTRLTVL.

V usage is TRBV5-4 and J usage is TRBJ2-7; TRBD2 is a possible D gene (7 bases). Germline loops: CDR1 SGHNT, CDR2 YYREEE (reference sequence). The V gene lost 7 bases and the J gene lost 5 bases, with 19 bases spanning the gap. This CDR3 contains 14 residues. The CDR3 spells CASHVGGASHEQYF. In DNA form, the CDR3 reads TGTGCCAGCCATGTTGGGGGGGCGTCCCACGAGCAGTACTTC.

This chain links TRBV29-1 with TRBJ2-1, with D possibly being TRBD2 (7 bases). CDR3 length equals 11 residues. Germline V gives CDR1 SQVTM, CDR2 ANQGSEA. V lost 4 bases and J 9 bases, leaving 10 bases between the germline ends. CDR3 loop: CSVGRGGEQFF. The DNA of the CDR3 is TGCAGCGTTGGGAGGGGGGGTGAGCAGTTCTTC.

CDR3 bases: TGCGCCAGCAGCTTTCGGACAGATTCCAATTACGAGCAGTTCTTC. Translated, it gives CASSFRTDSNYEQFF. This sequence joins TRBV5-1 and TRBJ2-1, with D possibly matching TRBD1 (6 bases). CDR3 length equals 15 residues. Germline V gene sequence: CDR1 SGHRS, CDR2 YFSETQ. Trimming shortened V by 2 bases and J by 10 bases, and 19 bases separated the two germline ends.

The V and J genes are TRBV4-3 and TRBJ2-2, with 7 positions matching TRBD1. Germline CDR1 LGHNA, CDR2 YSLEER. The CDR3 consists of 14 residues. V lost 4 bases, J lost 6 bases, and 5 bases stayed unmatched. The CDR3 nucleotides read TGCGCCAGCAGCCCAGGGACAGACCCCGGGGAGCTGTTTTTT. Translating gives CASSPGTDPGELFF.

The rearrangement uses TRBV2 and TRBJ2-5; TRBD1 matches 10 bases. CDR1 is SNHLY, CDR2 FYNNEI, per germline. V dropped 6 bases and J dropped 4; count of bases not matched to a gene: 2. This CDR3 spans 13 amino acids. The CDR3 is CASSGDRGETQYF. The CDR3 bases are TGTGCCAGCAGCGGGGACAGGGGAGAGACCCAGTACTTC.

The V gene is TRBV27, the J gene TRBJ1-2; 7 bases are shared with TRBD1. The CDR3 runs 15 residues. V was pared by 7 bases and J by 7 bases, with 15 bases of the junction left unmatched. Germline assignment: CDR1 MNHEY and CDR2 SMNVEV (reference sequence). The CDR3 spells CASMLQGGGVGGYTF. The CDR3 DNA follows: TGTGCCAGCATGCTACAAGGGGGCGGGGTTGGTGGCTACACCTTC.

CDR3 coding DNA: TGTGCCAGCTTGGACAGGGTCTATAATTCACCCCTCCACTTT. This translates into CASLDRVYNSPLHF. The rearrangement links TRBV19 to TRBJ1-6, with 8 bases identical to TRBD1. This CDR3 spans 14 amino acids. Germline loops: CDR1 LNHDA, CDR2 SQIVND (reference sequence). J lost 3 bases, V lost 9 bases, and 4 bases had no gene match. The full variable domain, its missing parts supplied by reference TRBV19 and TRBJ1-6, is DGGITQSPKYLFRKEGQNVTLSCEQNLNHDAMYWYRQDPGQGLRLIYYSQIVNDFQKGDIAEGYSVSREKKESFPLTVTSAQKNPTAFYLCASLDRVYNSPLHFGNGTRLTVT.

The J gene is TRBJ2-1, the V gene TRBV28; 11 nucleotides line up with TRBD2. This CDR3 has 14 amino acids. The germline CDR1 and CDR2 sequences are MDHEN and SYDVKM. V gave up 9 bases and J gave up 8 bases; unmatched junction bases: 9. The CDR3 loop reads CASLAGGNRDEQFF. The CDR3, as DNA: TGTGCCAGTTTAGCGGGAGGGAATAGGGATGAGCAGTTCTTC. The whole variable domain, remainder taken from reference TRBV28 and TRBJ2-1, is DVKVTQSSRYLVKRTGEKVFLECVQDMDHENMFWYRQDPGLGLRLIYFSYDVKMKEKGDIPEGYSVSREKKERFSLILESASTNQTSMYLCASLAGGNRDEQFFGPGTRLTVL.

V gene TRBV3-1 (or the pseudogene TRBV3-2) combines with J gene TRBJ2-1; maybe TRBD2 (7 bases). This CDR3 is built from 15 residues. In germline, CDR1 is LGHDT, CDR2 YNNKEL (reference sequence). V was clipped by 6 bases and J by 10 bases, with 22 bases between them. Here the CDR3 reads CASRPTGGAGLEQFF. DNA of the CDR3: TGTGCCAGCAGGCCCACTGGGGGGGCGGGGTTGGAGCAGTTCTTC.

In its sample, this clone was seen once. The V and J genes are TRBV28 and TRBJ1-6; the D gene is possibly TRBD1 (5 bases). The V and J ends lost 6 bases and 6 bases respectively, with 9 bases between them. Germline CDR1 reads MDHEN; CDR2 reads SYDVKM. The CDR3 spans 13 residues. Here the CDR3 reads CASRGRLNSPLHF. DNA of the CDR3: TGTGCCAGCAGGGGGCGCCTTAATTCACCCCTCCACTTT.

This chain connects TRBV10-3 to TRBJ2-3, with D unresolved. The CDR3 covers 14 residues. With 1 base removed from V and 2 bases from J, the gap between germline ends came to 7 bases. Germline CDR1 is ENHRY and CDR2 is SYGVKD. Written as DNA, the CDR3 is TGTGCCATCAGTGAGTACGGGTCCACAGATACGCAGTATTTT. This translates into CAISEYGSTDTQYF.

This clone was detected once. The chain has TRBV20-1 and TRBJ1-5; the D gene is possibly TRBD1 (5 bases). The CDR3 runs 15 residues. V shed 3 bases and J shed 0 bases, with 12 bases lying between them. Germline CDR1 and CDR2: DFQATT and SNEGSKA (reference sequence). For the CDR3, the DNA is TGCAGTGCTAGTTCGGACACCCATAGCAATCAGCCCCAGCATTTT. Protein: CSASSDTHSNQPQHF.

This chain uses TRBV7-8 with TRBJ2-1; 8 bases agree with TRBD2. J lost 11 bases, V lost 6 bases, and 3 bases had no gene match. The CDR3 consists of 11 residues. The germline V gene encodes CDR1 SGHVS and CDR2 FQNEAQ. As DNA, the CDR3 is TGTGCCAGCAGTCGGGGGGGGAAGCAGTTCTTC. It is translated as CASSRGGKQFF.

This clone was picked up a small number of times. V and J are TRBV11-2 and TRBJ1-6; D not resolved. Germline CDR1 reads SGHAT; CDR2 reads FQNNGV. The CDR3 is 14 amino acids. Trimming removed 4 bases at V and 4 bases at J, with 8 bases between. The CDR3 nucleotides are TGTGCCAGCAGCTCGCAGGATTATAATTCACCCCTCCACTTT. Residues: CASSSQDYNSPLHF. The full variable domain, rest sourced from reference TRBV11-2 and TRBJ1-6, is EAGVAQSPRYKIIEKRQSVAFWCNPISGHATLYWYQQILGQGPKLLIQFQNNGVVDDSQLPKDRFSAERLKGVDSTLKIQPAKLEDSAVYLCASSSQDYNSPLHFGNGTRLTVT.

This chain connects TRBV4-1 to TRBJ1-4; TRBD1 aligns across 8 bases. Germline V CDR1 and CDR2: MGHRA, YSYEKL. This CDR3 comprises 15 residues. V shed 1 base and J 5 bases; nucleotides not matched to a gene: 3. In DNA, the CDR3 is TGCGCCAGCAGCCAAGGACAGGGGAAAAATGAAAAACTGTTTTTT. This translates into CASSQGQGKNEKLFF.

This chain connects TRBV11-2 to TRBJ2-7, with 7 bases lining up with TRBD2. The CDR3 is made up of 15 amino acids. The V and J ends lost 6 bases and 2 bases, in that order; junction bases with no gene match: 10. In germline, CDR1 is SGHAT, CDR2 FQNNGV. The CDR3 sequence is CASSSLTGRPYEQYF. Here the CDR3 DNA reads TGTGCCAGCAGTTCCCTAACCGGGAGGCCCTACGAGCAGTACTTC.

The V call is TRBV2, the J call TRBJ1-3; D is unresolved. V lost 6 bases and J 7 bases, leaving 7 bases between the germline ends. From germline, CDR1 is SNHLY and CDR2 FYNNEI. This CDR3 is 11 amino acids long. The CDR3 sequence is CASRRINTIYF. The CDR3, as DNA: TGTGCCAGCAGGAGGATTAACACCATATATTTT. The full variable domain, in which reference TRBV2 and TRBJ1-3 provide the parts outside the CDR3, is EPEVTQTPSHQVTQMGQEVILRCVPISNHLYFYWYRQILGQKVEFLVSFYNNEISEKSEIFDDQFSVERPDGSNFTLKIRSTKLEDSAMYFCASRRINTIYFGEGSWLTVV.

J is TRBJ2-3 and V is TRBV9; 7 positions match TRBD2. The CDR3 extends over 15 amino acids. J gave up 0 bases and V 2 bases, and 3 bases lay outside the gene matches. Germline V lookup: CDR1 SGDLS, CDR2 YYNGEE. The CDR3 region has the DNA TGTGCCAGCAGCGTTGCGGGAGCTAGCACAGATACGCAGTATTTT. As protein: CASSVAGASTDTQYF.

In this sample, this clone turned up a few times. CDR3 in amino acids: CASSFGLAGVEEQYF. The DNA of the CDR3 is TGTGCCAGCAGCTTCGGACTAGCGGGAGTCGAGGAGCAGTACTTC. The V and J genes are TRBV3-1 (or the pseudogene TRBV3-2) and TRBJ2-7, with 13 nucleotides matching TRBD2. The trim removed 5 bases at V and 7 bases at J, leaving 8 bases unmatched. This CDR3 is 15 amino acids long. Germline V CDR1 and CDR2: LGHDT, YNNKEL (reference sequence).

This clone was seen just once. The chain combines TRBV7-8 with TRBJ2-3, with D possibly matching TRBD1 (6 bases). The CDR3 runs 14 residues. Trimming left V 5 bases short and J 6 bases short, with 15 bases between. The V gene's germline CDR1 is SGHVS and CDR2 FQNEAQ. The CDR3 DNA reads as TGTGCCAGCAGCCCTCATCAAAGGGGGGATACGCAGTATTTT. Encoded protein: CASSPHQRGDTQYF.

The chain is built from TRBV24-1 and TRBJ2-7, with a weak D call TRBD1 (5 bases). Trimming took 7 bases from V and 5 from J, leaving 11 bases between them. This CDR3 is built from 12 residues. Per the germline V gene, CDR1 is KGHDR and CDR2 is SFDVKD. The CDR3 sequence: CATRGDLDEQYF. In DNA form, the CDR3 reads TGTGCCACCAGAGGGGATCTCGACGAGCAGTACTTC.

The chain couples TRBV28 to TRBJ2-3; 7 nucleotides agree with TRBD2. The CDR3 has 11 amino acids. Germline CDR1 and CDR2: MDHEN and SYDVKM. The V and J ends lost 6 bases and 11 bases, in that order; junction bases with no gene match: 5. The CDR3 DNA follows: TGTGCCAGCAGCTTGGGCGGGGGGCAGTATTTT. Residues: CASSLGGGQYF.

The V gene is TRBV2, the J gene TRBJ1-2, with 9 bases that match TRBD1. The junction had 6 bases not matched to a gene; V was cut back by 5 bases and J by 8 bases. The CDR3 contains 13 residues. CDR1 and CDR2 (germline): SNHLY, FYNNEI. The CDR3 loop is CASSPGQGSGYTF. The CDR3 DNA sequence: TGTGCCAGCAGTCCGGGACAGGGAAGCGGCTACACCTTC.

V and J are TRBV3-1 (or the pseudogene TRBV3-2) and TRBJ1-1; D gene ambiguous. V was pared by 1 base and J by 3 bases, with 12 bases between. CDR1 is LGHDT, CDR2 YNNKEL, per germline (reference sequence). The CDR3 totals 15 residues. CDR3 bases: TGTGCCAGCAGCCAAGCAGCGGGGTGGGACACTGAAGCTTTCTTT. Its protein is CASSQAAGWDTEAFF.

The chain employs TRBV18 and TRBJ2-5; 7 nucleotides line up with TRBD2. V lost 3 bases and J lost 5; bases outside the gene matches: 3. The germline gives CDR1 KGHSH, CDR2 LQKENI. This CDR3 is built from 13 residues. Here the CDR3 DNA reads TGTGCCAGCTCACCGGGGGGGTCGGAGACCCAGTACTTC. Protein product: CASSPGGSETQYF. The full variable domain, completed using reference TRBV18 and TRBJ2-5, is NAGVMQNPRHLVRRRGQEARLRCSPMKGHSHVYWYRQLPEEGLKFMVYLQKENIIDESGMPKERFSAEFPKEGPSILRIQQVVRGDSAAYFCASSPGGSETQYFGPGTRLLVL.

The chain uses TRBV19 and TRBJ2-3, with D possibly matching TRBD1 (5 bases). Germline assignment: CDR1 LNHDA and CDR2 SQIVND (reference sequence). V was clipped by 5 bases and J by 4 bases, with 16 bases between them. CDR3 length equals 15 residues. The CDR3 sequence is CASSPRGPGPDTQYF. The DNA of the CDR3 is TGTGCCAGTAGTCCTAGGGGTCCCGGACCAGATACGCAGTATTTT.

The chain links TRBV11-2 to TRBJ2-7, with TRBD2 identical over 7 bases. J was trimmed by 3 bases and V by 1 base; bases with no gene match: 6. Germline CDR1 and CDR2: SGHAT and FQNNGV. This CDR3 contains 15 residues. The CDR3 bases are TGTGCCAGCAGCTTAGTTGCGCTAGCGGACTACGAGCAGTACTTC. Protein: CASSLVALADYEQYF.

This clone was observed a handful of times. The J gene is TRBJ2-1, the V gene TRBV6-6, with D perhaps TRBD2 (5 bases). Trimming pared 4 bases from V and 12 bases from J, leaving 25 bases between. Germline CDR1 MNHNY, CDR2 SVGAGI (reference sequence). CDR3 size: 16 residues. The CDR3 sequence is CASSLPPFPLTTPQFF. The CDR3 DNA sequence: TGTGCCAGCAGTTTACCTCCCTTCCCATTGACTACGCCGCAGTTCTTC.

CDR3 in amino acids: CASRLRGGRAYNEQFF. CDR3 DNA: TGTGCCAGCAGGCTGCGGGGCGGGAGGGCGTATAATGAGCAGTTCTTC. The V call is TRBV7-8, the J call TRBJ2-1; 9 bases are shared with TRBD2. J gave up 7 bases and V 6 bases, and 13 bases lay outside the gene matches. The CDR3 has 16 residues. Germline-derived CDR1 and CDR2 are SGHVS and FQNEAQ.

The chain carries TRBV27 and TRBJ2-6, with a tentative D call TRBD1 (6 bases). The CDR3 spans 16 residues. Trimming cost V 3 bases and J 0 bases, with 9 bases left between them. CDR1 is MNHEY, CDR2 SMNVEV, per germline (reference sequence). CDR3 in amino acids: CASSLVGGSGANVLTF. In nucleotides, the CDR3 is TGTGCCAGCAGTTTGGTAGGGGGCTCTGGGGCCAACGTCCTGACTTTC.

This clone was detected a few times. The chain links TRBV6-5 to TRBJ2-4, with TRBD1 matching over 9 bases. The germline CDR1 and CDR2 sequences are MNHEY and SVGAGI. The CDR3 has 15 residues. The V and J ends lost 6 bases and 8 bases, in that order; junction bases with no gene match: 11. The DNA of the CDR3 is TGTGCCAGCAGCTCCGCAACAGGGGGCTACTACATTCAGTACTTC. It encodes CASSSATGGYYIQYF.